A selection of T cell receptor beta chains follows, all from one sample in a study of CD8+ T cells in alopecia areata. Some clones are missing from TCRdb's copy, which holds only in-frame ones; the method was immunoSEQ multiplex PCR. The repertoire has about 150,000 clones, more than 45% of them found once; the top ten carry roughly 21%. The sample in question was CD8+ T cells sorted from blood, obtained at week 0. All receptors come from a human donor with alopecia areata. Both conserved end residues are part of each CDR3. The D gene is left open where the match is weak. Some rows have no size entry. The others give once, few or many, or a class for an expanded clone.

>TRBJ1-2|13|.|TRBV11-3|.
CASSTRQHDSPNF
TGTGCCAGCAGCACACGACAGCATGATTCCCCAAACTTC
>TRBJ2-3|16|TRBD2|TRBV5-1|.
CASSLVGLADTDTQYF
TGCGCCAGCAGCTTGGTGGGACTAGCGGACACAGATACGCAGTATTTT
>TRBJ1-1|15|TRBD1|TRBV19|.
CASSTNRGLNTEAFF
TGTGCCAGTAGTACTAACAGGGGCTTGAACACTGAAGCTTTCTTT
>TRBJ1-5|14|.|TRBV30|.
CAWSPGPAYQPQHF
TGTGCCTGGAGTCCCGGGCCAGCTTATCAGCCCCAGCATTTT
>TRBJ2-7|14|TRBD1|TRBV6-5|.
CASSPGQGLYEQYF
TGTGCCAGCAGCCCGGGACAGGGGCTGTACGAGCAGTACTTC
>TRBJ1-5|13|.|TRBV30|.
CAWSAGYNQPQHF
TGTGCCTGGAGTGCTGGCTACAATCAGCCCCAGCATTTT
>TRBJ1-1|13|.|TRBV25-1|.
CASSEHSNTEAFF
TGTGCCAGCAGTGAGCACAGCAACACTGAAGCTTTCTTT
>TRBJ1-1|15|.|TRBV29-1|.
CSVDGGDTMNTEAFF
TGCAGCGTTGATGGAGGGGACACCATGAACACTGAAGCTTTCTTT
>TRBJ2-2|17|TRBD2|TRBV9|.
CASSVDARGGITGELFF
TGTGCCAGCAGCGTAGATGCCCGGGGGGGCATAACCGGGGAGCTGTTTTTT
>TRBJ2-3|12|TRBD1|TRBV13|.
CASSNRGDTQYF
TGTGCCAGCAGCAACAGGGGAGATACGCAGTATTTT
>TRBJ2-7|13|.|TRBV7-9|many
CASSLVPRDEQYF
TGTGCCAGCAGCTTGGTCCCGAGGGACGAGCAGTACTTC
>TRBJ1-1|13|.|TRBV25-1|.
CASSLEIGTEAFF
TGTGCCAGCAGTCTGGAAATAGGCACTGAAGCTTTCTTT
>TRBJ2-3|16|.|TRBV29-1|few
CSVDSRGIKGTDTQYF
TGCAGCGTTGACTCTCGGGGTATAAAGGGCACAGATACGCAGTATTTT
>TRBJ2-7|14|.|TRBV27|few
CASSFPDRTYEQYF
TGTGCCAGCAGTTTTCCGGACCGCACCTACGAGCAGTACTTC
>TRBJ2-7|11|.|TRBV6-1|.
CATSLDYEQYF
TGTGCCACCTCACTTGACTACGAGCAGTACTTC
>TRBJ2-1|12|.|TRBV6-6|few
CASSYGGVQQIF
TGTGCCAGCAGTTACGGTGGCGTCCAGCAGATCTTC
>TRBJ2-5|14|TRBD1|TRBV29-1|few
CSVPIRQGVETQYF
TGCAGCGTCCCCATCCGACAGGGAGTGGAGACCCAGTACTTC
>TRBJ2-3|14|.|TRBV30|.
CAWSGGSRTDTQYF
TGTGCCTGGAGTGGGGGGTCCCGCACAGATACGCAGTATTTT
>TRBJ1-5|14|.|TRBV5-1|few
CASSSGYSNQPQHF
TGCGCCAGCAGCTCGGGATATAGCAATCAGCCCCAGCATTTT
>TRBJ1-1|12|.|TRBV27|.
CASSIGGTEAFF
TGTGCCAGCAGTATCGGAGGGACTGAAGCTTTCTTT
>TRBJ2-2|16|.|TRBV4-3|.
CASSQDRLGLAGELFF
TGCGCCAGCAGCCAAGATCGTTTGGGACTGGCCGGGGAGCTGTTTTTT
>TRBJ1-6|13|.|TRBV18|few
CASSDTGRSPLHF
TGTGCCAGCTCGGATACAGGACGGTCACCCCTCCACTTT
>TRBJ2-7|13|TRBD1|TRBV27|.
CASRVTGDSEQYF
TGTGCCAGCAGGGTAACAGGGGATTCCGAGCAGTACTTC
>TRBJ1-1|11|.|TRBV29-1|few
CSVERGFEAFF
TGCAGCGTTGAACGAGGGTTTGAAGCTTTCTTT
>TRBJ2-7|16|TRBD1|TRBV2|.
CASSEALGTASYEQYF
TGTGCCAGCAGTGAAGCGCTTGGGACAGCTAGCTACGAGCAGTACTTC
>TRBJ2-1|16|TRBD2|TRBV7-8|.
CASSPKLAGGPEEQFF
TGTGCCAGCAGCCCTAAACTAGCGGGGGGGCCAGAGGAGCAGTTCTTC
>TRBJ1-2|14|.|TRBV7-2|.
CASSLDRELPGYTF
TGTGCCAGCAGCTTAGACAGGGAACTACCTGGCTACACCTTC
>TRBJ1-1|13|.|TRBV30|few
CAWSQQRGTEAFF
TGTGCCTGGAGTCAACAACGGGGGACTGAAGCTTTCTTT
>TRBJ2-1|13|TRBD1|TRBV19|.
CASSRDSYNEQFF
TGTGCCAGTAGTCGGGACAGCTACAATGAGCAGTTCTTC
>TRBJ1-4|14|.|TRBV7-8|.
CASSLPGTSNELFF
TGTGCCAGCAGCTTACCCGGGACATCCAACGAACTGTTTTTT
>TRBJ1-2|14|.|TRBV13|few
CASSFWGSSGGYTF
TGTGCCAGCAGCTTTTGGGGGTCTTCAGGTGGCTACACCTTC
>TRBJ2-5|14|.|TRBV4-2|.
CASSQATGVETQYF
TGTGCCAGCAGCCAAGCAACGGGGGTGGAGACCCAGTACTTC
>TRBJ1-2|16|.|TRBV4-3|once
CASSQDSAGPGYGYTF
TGCGCCAGCAGCCAAGACTCGGCAGGGCCGGGCTATGGCTACACCTTC
>TRBJ2-5|13|.|TRBV30|.
CAWSVTEKRTQYF
TGTGCCTGGAGTGTGACGGAGAAGAGAACCCAGTACTTC